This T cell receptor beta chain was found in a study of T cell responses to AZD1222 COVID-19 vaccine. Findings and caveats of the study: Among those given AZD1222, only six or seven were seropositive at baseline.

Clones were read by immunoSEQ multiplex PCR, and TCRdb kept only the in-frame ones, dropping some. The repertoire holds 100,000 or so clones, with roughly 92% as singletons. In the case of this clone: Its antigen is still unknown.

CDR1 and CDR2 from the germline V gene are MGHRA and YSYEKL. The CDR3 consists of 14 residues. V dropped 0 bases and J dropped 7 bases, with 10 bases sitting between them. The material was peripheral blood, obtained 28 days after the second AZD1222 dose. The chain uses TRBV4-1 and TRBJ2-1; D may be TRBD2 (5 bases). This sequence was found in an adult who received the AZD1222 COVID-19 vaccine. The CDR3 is CASSQDSSGNEQFF. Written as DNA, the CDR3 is TGCGCCAGCAGCCAAGACTCTTCGGGGAATGAGCAGTTCTTC.